This section outlines one T cell receptor (beta chain) sequence together with its context. Its binding antigen is unknown. The input lacks base qualities; no much larger clone sits a single base away. The data stem from a study of T cell responses to AZD1222 COVID-19 vaccine (dated by TCRdb to the early 2020s). Context from the whole study: A total of approximately 230 trial participants underwent TCR sequencing, of whom 207 received two doses of AZD1222 and some 26 received two doses of the MenACWY control vaccine. Enrollment into the trials was organized by age into subgroups of 18-55, 56-69 and 70-plus years, and those subgroups contained roughly 140, 27 and 60 TCR-sequenced participants, respectively.

The time point label for this specimen denotes: baseline before first vaccination. The sample's treatment or condition label, decoded: meningococcal conjugate vaccine given as trial control. Vaccinee samples were obtained from the UK trials COV001 and COV002, which included a single-blind randomized controlled phase 2/3 trial of AZD1222 (ChAdOx1 nCoV-19) in healthy adults. Trial participant PBMC samples were collected at day 0 and day 28 after the second dose for TCRbeta chain sequencing. The CDR3 goes from the cysteine to the phenylalanine over 20 residues. Of all the DNA, just the CDR3 is kept, 60 bases in frame from base 1. For CDR1 and CDR2, the germline V gene lists MGHRA and YSYEKL. V loses 0 bases, J loses 0 bases, and the germline ends lie 21 bases apart. The research as a whole found: Conclusions about previously exposed vaccinees are limited because only five to seven AZD1222 recipients were SARS-CoV-2 seropositive at baseline. Spike-specific TCR breadth and depth rose significantly after two AZD1222 doses compared with day 0 and with MenACWY recipients. Because no day 14 peak-response samples were available, the repertoires could be characterized only after the peak T cell response. Reportedly, close to half of the unique spike-specific TCRs recognized epitopes lying outside the regions that are mutated in the B.1.351 and B.1.1.7 variants. The 56-69-year group was small, and its depth increase did not reach significance, likely because of low power. Vaccine-associated CD4 TCRs spanned the whole spike protein, with dominant responses in regions 160-218 and 743-854. Participants were mostly white British and included more females than males, and it was suggested by the authors that clonal diversity may have been underestimated.

The CDR3 regions of human TCRbeta chains were analyzed by immunosequencing. The source study handled its data this way. TCRs in the repertoires were compared against a reference library of SARS-CoV-2-specific TCRs that had been generated with the MIRA antigen-specificity platform. Breadth meant the fraction of unique TCRs that were SARS-CoV-2-associated, whereas depth meant the fraction of total T cells that were SARS-CoV-2-associated. Each spike-specific TCR was assigned to its reactive spike region and to a CD4 or CD8 class using the MIRA data. Log10-transformed breadth and depth values were compared by one-way ANOVA with Sidak's multiple comparisons tests. TCRdb stores this immuneACCESS table with in-frame sequences only. Part of the clones is absent; in the studies checked, under half of the shortfall reflects unresolved V genes, and no reason is known for the rest. The V and J calls and clone size come from that table; D and trimming were worked out from the DNA. This sample has some 120,000 clones in its table, and less than 95% of those were observed once. About 4.1% of the sample goes to the ten largest clones.

In this chain, TRBV4-1 is recombined with TRBJ2-1, with TRBD1 tentatively as D gene (6 bases match). The sequence derives from an adult in good health. Sample: peripheral blood, taken on day 0 of MenACWY control vaccination. The CDR3: CASSQDISGHGVSSYNEQFF. The DNA sequence is given as TGCGCCAGCAGCCAAGATATTTCGGGACACGGAGTCAGCTCCTACAATGAGCAGTTCTTC.